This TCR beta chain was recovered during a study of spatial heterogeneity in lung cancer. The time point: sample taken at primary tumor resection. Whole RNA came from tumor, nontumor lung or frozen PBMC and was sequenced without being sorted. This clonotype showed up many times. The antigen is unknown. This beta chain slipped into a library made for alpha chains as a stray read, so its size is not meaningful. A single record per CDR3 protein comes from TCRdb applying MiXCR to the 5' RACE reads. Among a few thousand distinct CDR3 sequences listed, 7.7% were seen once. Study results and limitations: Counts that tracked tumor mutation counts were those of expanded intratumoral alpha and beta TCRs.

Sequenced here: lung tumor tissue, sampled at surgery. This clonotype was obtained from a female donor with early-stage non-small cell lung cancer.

The CDR3 protein is CASSQAYTDTQYF. The CDR3 DNA sequence: TGTGCCAGCAGCCAGGCCTACACAGATACGCAGTATTTT. The chain links TRBV6-2 or TRBV6-3 to TRBJ2-3; D uncertain. V was trimmed by 6 bases and J by 2 bases, leaving 9 bases between them. The CDR3 is 13 residues long. CDR1 is MNHEY, CDR2 SVGEGT, per germline.